This T cell receptor beta chain came from a study of T cell repertoires in cytomegalovirus infection. As for the study in general: Indicated by public TCR beta signatures were CMV infection and matching HLA type.

With regard to this clonotype: Antigen: not known.

One entry per CDR3 protein results from TCRdb running MiXCR on the reads. This sample carries 740,000 or so distinct CDR3 sequences, less than 40% of them seen once, and the ten largest clones take roughly 2.9%. Study-level results: CMV-specific TCR beta clonotypes restricted by HLA-C dominated the ex vivo response.

This TCR derives from a human donor in good health (CMV status not recorded). Some clones in this sample may be carry-over from other donors' samples. Material: PBMCs.

The chain's CDR3 is CSARVWVGQDLSGANVLTF. In DNA form, the CDR3 reads TGCAGTGCACGGGTGTGGGTGGGACAGGACTTGTCTGGGGCCAACGTCCTGACTTTC. V and J are TRBV20-1 and TRBJ2-6, with 8 bases identical to TRBD1. Losses at the gene ends were 6 bases for V and 1 base for J; bases not matched to a gene: 17. CDR1 and CDR2 (germline): DFQATT, SNEGSKA (reference sequence). The CDR3 has 19 residues.